A selection of T cell receptor beta chains follows, all from one sample in a study of shared clonotypes between healthy human individuals. Sequencing used immunoSEQ multiplex PCR; TCRdb keeps in-frame clones, though not all of them. Of 630,000 or so clones listed, more than 95% are singletons. Sequencing was carried out using naive CD8+ T cells sorted from blood. These receptors were taken from a man aged 30-40 years in good health. Each CDR3 is given with its conserved first and last residue. The D gene is left open where the match is weak. Some rows mark clone size as missing; the rest say once, few, many or name a class of expanded clone.

TRBD1,TRBV7-9,TRBJ2-7,-,TGTGCCAGCAGCCCCCCCGGGACAGGGTTCTACGAGCAGTACTTC,CASSPPGTGFYEQYF
TRBD1,TRBV5-1,TRBJ2-7,-,TGCGCCAGCAGACAGGGGCCACCCTCCTACGAGCAGTACTTC,CASRQGPPSYEQYF
TRBD1,TRBV28,TRBJ2-7,-,TGTGCCAGCAAAACCGGGACAGGGGCTTTCGAGCAGTACTTC,CASKTGTGAFEQYF
-,TRBV7-9,TRBJ2-3,-,TGTGCCAGCAGTTCTAGATTCGATACGCAGTATTTT,CASSSRFDTQYF
-,TRBV7-2,TRBJ2-2,-,TGTGCCAGCAGCTCCGCGAACACCGGGGAGCTGTTTTTT,CASSSANTGELFF
TRBD2,TRBV9,TRBJ2-7,-,TGTGCCAGCAGCGGCGGACTAGCGGGAGATAGGGAGCAGTACTTC,CASSGGLAGDREQYF
TRBD2,TRBV6-6,TRBJ2-1,-,TGTGCCAGCAGTTACTCGGCGGGAGTTGTGAACAATGAGCAGTTCTTC,CASSYSAGVVNNEQFF
-,TRBV28,TRBJ2-1,-,TGTGCCACCCTAACAGGGTATCTAATCAATCAGGGGTATGAGCAGTTCTTC,CATLTGYLINQGYEQFF
-,TRBV4-3,TRBJ2-1,once,TGCGCCAGCAGCCAAGGACGTGAGCAGTTCTTC,CASSQGREQFF
-,TRBV7-9,TRBJ1-5,-,TGTGCCAGCAGCTCCCCCTTTGAGCCCCAGCATTTT,CASSSPFEPQHF
-,TRBV5-1,TRBJ2-1,-,TGCGCCAGCAGCTTTCAGGGTTCCAATGAGCAGTTCTTC,CASSFQGSNEQFF
TRBD1,TRBV30,TRBJ1-5,-,TGTGCCTGGAGTTTAGGACAGGGGGCTCAGCCCCAGCATTTT,CAWSLGQGAQPQHF
-,TRBV9,TRBJ2-7,-,TGTGCCAGCAGCGTAATGCCAAAGGCTAGTTCCTACGAGCAGTACTTC,CASSVMPKASSYEQYF
TRBD2,TRBV29-1,TRBJ2-3,once,TGCAGCGTTGAAGAGGCTAGCGGGAGGAGGATGGATACGCAGTATTTT,CSVEEASGRRMDTQYF
-,TRBV9,TRBJ2-1,-,TGTGCCAGCAGTGCCTCAAAGGGGGAAGGGCGTGATGAGCAGTTCTTC,CASSASKGEGRDEQFF
-,TRBV6-6,TRBJ2-2,-,TGTGCCAGCGGGCTAACCGGGGAGCTGTTTTTT,CASGLTGELFF
TRBD2,TRBV7-6,TRBJ2-1,once,TGTGCCAGCAGCTTAGCGCAACCCGGACTAGCGGGACTTTCCTACAATGAGCAGTTCTTC,CASSLAQPGLAGLSYNEQFF
-,TRBV27,TRBJ2-7,-,TGTGCCAGCAGTACGACTGGAGCGGCGTACGAGCAGTACTTC,CASSTTGAAYEQYF
-,TRBV10-2,TRBJ2-1,-,TGCGCCAGCAGTGATTGGGGCGGAACCACTAACAATGAGCAGTTCTTC,CASSDWGGTTNNEQFF
-,TRBV7-6,TRBJ2-5,-,TGTGCCAGCAGTCGACCGGCAGGCCGGGAGACCCAGTACTTC,CASSRPAGRETQYF
-,TRBV13,TRBJ2-7,-,TGTGCCAGCAGCTTACAAGGTAGCGCCTACGAGCAGTACTTC,CASSLQGSAYEQYF
-,TRBV6-1,TRBJ2-2,-,TGTGCCAGCAGTGTGGGGGGCGCGACCGGGGAGCTGTTTTTT,CASSVGGATGELFF
TRBD2,TRBV11-2,TRBJ2-3,-,TGTGCCAGCAGCTTAGATGGGACTAGCCGGGTCACAGATACGCAGTATTTT,CASSLDGTSRVTDTQYF
-,TRBV2,TRBJ1-1,-,TGTGCCAGCAGGGGAACTGAAGCTTTCTTT,CASRGTEAFF
-,TRBV9,TRBJ1-2,-,TGTGCCAGCAGCGTAGAGTGGGGCTCAGGAGGCTACACCTTC,CASSVEWGSGGYTF
-,TRBV4-3,TRBJ2-4,once,TGCGCCAGCAGCCAAGACCTTGGCAAAAACATTCAGTACTTC,CASSQDLGKNIQYF
-,TRBV14,TRBJ2-7,-,TGTGCCAGCAGCCAAGATTTGGTTTCTAGAGAGTACGAGCAGTACTTC,CASSQDLVSREYEQYF
-,TRBV5-6,TRBJ2-3,once,TGTGCCAGCAGCCTAGCGCCCACAGATACGCAGTATTTT,CASSLAPTDTQYF
TRBD2,TRBV9,TRBJ2-7,-,TGTGCCAGCAGCGTTACTAGCGGATCCGGGGAGCAGTACTTC,CASSVTSGSGEQYF
-,TRBV19,TRBJ2-1,-,TGTGCCAGTAGTGCTAAACTTTTCTACAATGAGCAGTTCTTC,CASSAKLFYNEQFF
TRBD1,TRBV9,TRBJ2-1,-,TGTGCCAGCAGCGTAGTACAGGGGGTCAACAATGAGCAGTTCTTC,CASSVVQGVNNEQFF
TRBD2,TRBV10-1,TRBJ2-7,-,TGCGCCAGCAGTGCGGACTGGACTAGCGGGCAACAATTCTCCTACGAGCAGTACTTC,CASSADWTSGQQFSYEQYF
-,TRBV9,TRBJ2-1,-,TGTGCCAGCAGCGCGATCAGTGGTAGCTCCTACAATGAGCAGTTCTTC,CASSAISGSSYNEQFF
-,TRBV11-2,TRBJ2-5,-,TGTGCCAGCAGCTTAGATTCCGGACTACAAGAGACCCAGTACTTC,CASSLDSGLQETQYF
TRBD2,TRBV18,TRBJ2-7,once,TGTGCCAGCTCCTATCTGAAAGCGGGAGACGACTACGAGCAGTACTTC,CASSYLKAGDDYEQYF
-,TRBV19,TRBJ1-5,-,TGTGCCACCCAAACGGGGGGCAATCAGCCCCAGCATTTT,CATQTGGNQPQHF
-,TRBV19,TRBJ2-2,few,TGTGCCAGTAGTGCATCAGACACCGGGGAGCTGTTTTTT,CASSASDTGELFF
TRBD2,TRBV7-9,TRBJ2-2,once,TGTGCCAGCAGCCACGCGGGACTAGCGAACACCGGGGAGCTGTTTTTT,CASSHAGLANTGELFF
-,TRBV29-1,TRBJ1-2,-,TGCAGCGTTGAAGGTCGACAGAGCTACACCTTC,CSVEGRQSYTF
TRBD2,TRBV18,TRBJ2-1,-,TGTGCCAGCTCACCCCCGGCTAGCGGGAACAATGAGCAGTTCTTC,CASSPPASGNNEQFF
-,TRBV7-8,TRBJ2-7,-,TGTGCCAGCAGCTTAGGTTCAGGGGAGAAATCCTACGAGCAGTACTTC,CASSLGSGEKSYEQYF
TRBD2,TRBV5-1,TRBJ2-1,-,TGCGCCAGCAATCGACTAGCGGACAATGAGCAGTTCTTC,CASNRLADNEQFF
TRBD2,TRBV7-8,TRBJ2-1,-,TGTGCCAGCAGCTCTCCGGGACTAGCGGACAATGAGCAGTTCTTC,CASSSPGLADNEQFF
-,TRBV27,TRBJ2-7,-,TGTGCCAGCAGTTTCGGACAGAGCTCCTACGAGCAGTACTTC,CASSFGQSSYEQYF
-,TRBV28,TRBJ2-3,-,TGTGCCAGCAGTTTATTGGCGTCGGCAGATACGCAGTATTTT,CASSLLASADTQYF
-,TRBV5-5,TRBJ1-1,-,TGTGCCAGCAGCTTGGGTTTCGCTGAAGCTTTCTTT,CASSLGFAEAFF
-,TRBV13,TRBJ2-1,-,TGTGCCAGCAGCTCTAGGGGGAATGAGCAGTTCTTC,CASSSRGNEQFF
TRBD1,TRBV7-8,TRBJ1-5,-,TGTGCCAGCAGCTTAGACAGGGGTGGTAAGCCCCAGCATTTT,CASSLDRGGKPQHF
-,TRBV29-1,TRBJ2-1,-,TGCAGCGTTGAAAGCAGGGGCAATGAGCAGTTCTTC,CSVESRGNEQFF
-,TRBV11-2,TRBJ2-1,-,TGTGCCAGCAGCCCCGGGGGATTAGACTTCCGAAGGGGTGAGCAGTTCTTC,CASSPGGLDFRRGEQFF
-,TRBV6-1,TRBJ1-5,-,TGTGCCAGCAGTGAAGATCAACGTAGCAATCAGCCCCAGCATTTT,CASSEDQRSNQPQHF
-,TRBV10-2,TRBJ1-1,-,TGCGCCAGCAGTCGAAGGAACACTGAAGCTTTCTTT,CASSRRNTEAFF
-,TRBV11-2,TRBJ2-5,-,TGTGCCAGCAGCTTATCCTTGGTGATCGGGGAAGAGACCCAGTACTTC,CASSLSLVIGEETQYF
-,TRBV11-3,TRBJ2-7,-,TGTGCCAGCAGCCCCCCGTTCGGGGAGCAGTACTTC,CASSPPFGEQYF
-,TRBV27,TRBJ2-1,-,TGTGCCAGCAGACTCGGGATAGGGACGGGCAATGAGCAGTTCTTC,CASRLGIGTGNEQFF
-,TRBV19,TRBJ2-1,-,TGTGCCAGTAGTATTGACAGTCGGAATGAGCAGTTCTTC,CASSIDSRNEQFF
TRBD2,TRBV28,TRBJ2-1,-,TGTGCCAGCAAAGAGCGGGACCTCTCCTACAATGAGCAGTTCTTC,CASKERDLSYNEQFF
-,TRBV28,TRBJ1-5,-,TGTGCCAGCAGTTTACAGGGACCGTCTGGGGATCAGCCCCAGCATTTT,CASSLQGPSGDQPQHF
TRBD2,TRBV27,TRBJ2-1,-,TGTGCCAGCACTAACATTGGAGCGGGAGGCAGGAATGAGCAGTTCTTC,CASTNIGAGGRNEQFF
TRBD2,TRBV7-8,TRBJ2-1,-,TGTGCCAGCAGCTCGAACCCTACTAGCGGGACCTGGGATGAGCAGTTCTTC,CASSSNPTSGTWDEQFF